This TCR beta chain was recorded in a study of blood T cell repertoires in COVID-19 (TCRdb year 2020). General notes on the study: Samples from collaborators originated in the United States, Italy and Spain and spanned both the acute and convalescent phases of COVID-19. The material from the prospective study consisted of cDNA or gDNA derived from T cells, B-cell-depleted T cells, or PBMCs. Deeply sampled blood TCRbeta repertoires from subjects exposed to, actively infected with, or recovered from COVID-19 were included in the dataset. The repertoires were made available in a free public database intended to serve as a resource for research on the immune response to SARS-CoV-2. Samples were obtained from the ongoing ImmuneRACE study (first 160 participants) and from over a thousand subjects provided by 6 global collaborators. A de-identified subject ID, COVID-19 status, age in years and sex were almost always included in the sample metadata. Where available, HLA class I and class II types were obtained from metadata supplied by the sample provider rather than from assay-based typing.

In its sample, this clone was seen once. The antigen it recognizes is unknown. No quality values exist for individual bases; no much larger clone is one base distant. TCRbeta CDR3 regions were amplified from genomic DNA using the immunoSEQ Assay, a bias-controlled multiplex PCR. In the paper's pipeline: The number of nucleated cells in each sample was estimated by amplification of reference gene primers within the assay. To quantify the absolute abundance of each unique TCRbeta CDR3 rearrangement, sequence reads were collapsed and filtered. For each sample, productive Simpson clonality was calculated as the square root of Simpson's diversity index over productive rearrangements. Drawn from immuneACCESS, this table holds only the in-frame rearrangements with V and J called that TCRdb kept. Clones are partly lost; checked studies trace under half to an unresolved V gene and leave the rest unexplained. The V and J calls and clone size come from that table; D and trimming were worked out from the DNA. The sample has around 240,000 clones on record, just under 90% of them singletons. Of the sample, just over 0.85% falls within the top ten clones.

V gives up 2 bases and J gives up 0 bases, and the segment between their germline ends measures 9 bases. Its CDR3 holds 15 amino acids, cysteine through phenylalanine. Solely the CDR3 DNA is kept, with 45 bases framed from the first base. CDR1 and CDR2, per the germline V gene, are SGHRS and YFSETQ. Participants in the prospective study were enrolled through a virtual design, were aged roughly 18 to 100 years, and lived in roughly 24 United States geographic areas. Cohort assignment in the prospective study relied on participant-reported clinical history from a screening survey and a study questionnaire. Exposed participants had been in contact with someone with a PCR-confirmed or clinician-diagnosed COVID-19 case within 2 weeks of study entry. In the prospective study, mobile phlebotomists collected whole blood, serum and a nasopharyngeal or oropharyngeal swab from each participant. Additional blood draws and questionnaires over an approximately two-month period could optionally be provided by prospective study participants. Before DNA extraction, prospective study blood samples were shipped either frozen or at room temperature.

Overall study outcomes, separate from this receptor: How much clinical and demographic metadata was included differed by source and by participant, and the metadata was provided uncurated.

The source is a middle-aged man who had been exposed to COVID-19. Sequencing input: PBMCs or T cells enriched from blood (not recorded which). The rearranged segments are TRBV5-1 and TRBJ2-1, with no D gene named confidently. The CDR3 protein sequence reads: CASSFRTSSYNEQFF. The nucleotide sequence reads TGCGCCAGCAGCTTCCGCACTTCCTCCTACAATGAGCAGTTCTTC.